This T cell receptor beta chain was sequenced for a study of shared clonotypes between healthy human individuals. Produced via immunoSEQ multiplex PCR; TCRdb's table is partial and in-frame only. This sample has hundreds of thousands of clones, with around 77% found just once. CDR1 and CDR2 from the germline V gene are MDHEN and SYDVKM. V lost 7 bases and J lost 10; bases outside the gene matches: 10. The CDR3 covers 14 residues. The sequencing input was PBMCs. V and J are TRBV28 and TRBJ2-1, with 10 positions matching TRBD2. This clonotype was obtained from a woman aged 40 to 49 in good health. Some clones in this sample may be carry-over from other donors' samples. This chain's CDR3 is CASTRTSGLQEQFF. For the CDR3, the DNA is TGTGCCAGCACGAGGACTAGCGGCCTCCAGGAGCAGTTCTTC.